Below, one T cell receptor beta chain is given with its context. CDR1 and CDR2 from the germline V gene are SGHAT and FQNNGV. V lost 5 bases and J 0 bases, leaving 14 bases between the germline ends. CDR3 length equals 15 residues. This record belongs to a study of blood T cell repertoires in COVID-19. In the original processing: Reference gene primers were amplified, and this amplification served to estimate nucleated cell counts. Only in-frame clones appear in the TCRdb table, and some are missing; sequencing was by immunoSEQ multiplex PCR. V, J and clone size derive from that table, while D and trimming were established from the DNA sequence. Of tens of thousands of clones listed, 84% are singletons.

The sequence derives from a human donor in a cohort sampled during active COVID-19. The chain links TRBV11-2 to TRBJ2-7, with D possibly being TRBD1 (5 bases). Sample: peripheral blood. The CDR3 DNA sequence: TGTGCCAGCAGCATTACAGGCTATTCCTCCTACGAGCAGTACTTC. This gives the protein CASSITGYSSYEQYF. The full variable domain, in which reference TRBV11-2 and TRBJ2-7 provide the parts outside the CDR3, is EAGVAQSPRYKIIEKRQSVAFWCNPISGHATLYWYQQILGQGPKLLIQFQNNGVVDDSQLPKDRFSAERLKGVDSTLKIQPAKLEDSAVYLCASSITGYSSYEQYFGPGTRLTVT.